The sequence of this TCR beta chain was determined in a study of T-cell reconstitution after alpha-beta-depleted transplantation in children. TCRbeta library construction was performed incorporating unique molecular identifiers. TCRdb re-analysed the PCR reads in MiXCR, keeping a single row per CDR3 protein. The sample records fewer than 150,000 distinct CDR3 sequences, roughly 9.7% being singletons. With V trimmed by 6 bases and J by 5 bases, 4 bases remained unmatched. This CDR3 is built from 14 residues. The germline V gene has CDR1 SQVTM and CDR2 ANQGSEA. The sequences come from PBMCs, mostly from graft donor cells, collected 180 days after TCRalphabeta/CD19-depleted stem cell transplant. This TCR came from a girl in the first two years of life who had a stem cell transplant for combined immunodeficiency, so the T cells may come from the graft donor. The chain links TRBV29-1 to TRBJ2-1; 13 positions agree with TRBD2. The CDR3, as DNA: TGCAGCGTGATTACTAGCGGGAGGGACAATGAGCAGTTCTTC. Its protein product is CSVITSGRDNEQFF.